This passage covers 17 T cell receptor beta chains from one sample sequenced in a study of blood T cell repertoires in COVID-19. Generated by immunoSEQ multiplex PCR, the TCRdb table keeps only in-frame clones and is missing some. Seen here are hundreds of thousands of clones, roughly nine tenths observed once, and the top ten hold roughly 1.1%. Sample: PBMCs or T cells enriched from blood (not recorded which). These receptors came from a man aged 25 to 45 who had recovered from COVID-19.

This rearrangement joins TRBV10-3 to TRBJ1-1, with D maybe TRBD1 (5 bases). The germline V gene has CDR1 ENHRY and CDR2 SYGVKD. The CDR3 sequence is 14 residues long. V shed 6 bases and J shed 4 bases, with 15 bases lying between them. The CDR3 nucleotides read TGTGCCATCAGAGATGACAGCGCCGGCACTGAAGCTTTCTTT. It encodes CAIRDDSAGTEAFF.

This sequence joins TRBV2 and TRBJ1-6; 11 nucleotides match TRBD1. This CDR3 is 16 amino acids long. CDR1 SNHLY and CDR2 FYNNEI come from the germline V gene. V was clipped by 5 bases and J by 7 bases; unmatched bases: 7. The CDR3 sequence: CASSRDRGGRNSPLHF. In DNA, the CDR3 is TGTGCCAGCAGTAGGGACAGGGGGGGACGAAATTCACCCCTCCACTTT.

The chain joins TRBV12-5 to TRBJ1-1; a weak D match, TRBD1 (5 bases). Germline CDR1 reads LGHNT; CDR2 reads FRNRAP. The length of the CDR3 is 13 residues. Trimming pared 5 bases from V and 10 bases from J, leaving 17 bases between. The CDR3 protein is CASGGGFANGAFF. The DNA for the CDR3 is TGTGCTAGTGGTGGGGGGTTCGCAAACGGAGCTTTCTTT.

The chain combines TRBV12-3 or TRBV12-4 with TRBJ1-1; no definite D call. The CDR3 consists of 13 residues. The germline V and J ends were trimmed by 1 base and 1 base, with 4 bases remaining between them. CDR3 bases: TGTGCCAGCAGTTTAGTGGCGAACACTGAAGCTTTCTTT. This codes for CASSLVANTEAFF.

The CDR3: CATGGDGDTQYF. As DNA, the CDR3 is TGTGCCACAGGGGGAGATGGAGATACGCAGTATTTT. This rearrangement joins TRBV6-5 to TRBJ2-3; 7 bases match TRBD1. In germline, CDR1 is MNHEY, CDR2 SVGAGI. The CDR3 contains 12 residues. V was pared by 10 bases and J by 5 bases, with 6 bases of the junction left unmatched.

This chain uses TRBV7-9 with TRBJ1-3, with D possibly being TRBD1 (6 bases). Trimming removed 0 bases at V and 4 bases at J, with 10 bases between. The length of the CDR3 is 15 residues. The V gene's germline CDR1 is SEHNR and CDR2 FQNEAQ (reference sequence). CDR3 DNA: TGTGCCAGCAGCTTAGCGTGGGACAAGGGAAACACCATATATTTT. Protein sequence: CASSLAWDKGNTIYF.

The chain couples TRBV3-1 (or the pseudogene TRBV3-2) to TRBJ1-2; 9 bases fit TRBD1. The CDR3 extends over 15 amino acids. The germline V gene has CDR1 LGHDT and CDR2 YNNKEL (reference sequence). V was clipped by 6 bases and J by 8 bases; unmatched bases: 13. The CDR3 coding sequence is TGTGCCAGCAGTCGTCCCGGGACAGGGTTAGACGGCTACACCTTC. Protein sequence: CASSRPGTGLDGYTF.

The chain uses TRBV4-2 and TRBJ1-5, with 7 bases fitting TRBD1. The germline V gene has CDR1 LGHNA and CDR2 YNFKEQ. The trim removed 0 bases at V and 5 bases at J, leaving 7 bases unmatched. The CDR3 loop spans 16 amino acids. This CDR3 is CASSQEARQGYQPQHF. In DNA form, the CDR3 reads TGTGCCAGCAGCCAAGAAGCGAGACAGGGTTATCAGCCCCAGCATTTT.

This clone occurred a few times. The V gene is TRBV30, the J gene TRBJ1-4; TRBD1 might be the D (6 bases). The CDR3 runs 13 residues. From germline, CDR1 is GTSNPN and CDR2 SVGIG (reference sequence). The V and J ends lost 1 base and 8 bases respectively, with 11 bases between them. This chain's CDR3 is CAWSGAGEEKLFF. CDR3 DNA sequence: TGTGCCTGGAGTGGGGCAGGGGAGGAAAAACTGTTTTTT.

The chain is built from TRBV24-1 and TRBJ2-3; TRBD2 matches at 13 bases. The CDR3 is 16 amino acids. Trimming removed 2 bases from V and 3 bases from J; junction bases left unmatched: 1. Germline CDR1 is KGHDR and CDR2 is SFDVKD. Here the CDR3 DNA reads TGTGCCACCAGTGATTCGGGACTAGCGGGAACAGATACGCAGTATTTT. As protein: CATSDSGLAGTDTQYF.

This chain joins TRBV4-1 and TRBJ2-2, with 7 bases identical to TRBD1. The J segment lost 5 bases and the V segment lost 8 bases, leaving 2 bases of the junction unmatched. In germline, CDR1 is MGHRA, CDR2 YSYEKL. The length of the CDR3 is 12 residues. The CDR3 spells CASLTGTGELFF. CDR3 DNA sequence: TGCGCCAGCCTGACAGGGACCGGGGAGCTGTTTTTT.

V is TRBV10-3 and J is TRBJ2-2; weak D call: TRBD1 (6 bases). The CDR3 loop spans 14 amino acids. Germline V gene data show CDR1 as ENHRY and CDR2 as SYGVKD. V was clipped by 8 bases and J by 2 bases, with 12 bases between them. CDR3 DNA sequence: TGTGCCATCGCCGAACAGGGAAACACCGGGGAGCTGTTTTTT. This translates into CAIAEQGNTGELFF.

The V and J genes are TRBV30 and TRBJ2-3, with D possibly being TRBD2 (6 bases). The germline V and J ends were trimmed by 2 bases and 3 bases, with 12 bases remaining between them. Germline V lookup: CDR1 GTSNPN, CDR2 SVGIG (reference sequence). This CDR3 comprises 14 residues. The CDR3 sequence: CAWSPGLPTDTQYF. CDR3 nucleotides: TGTGCCTGGAGTCCGGGACTGCCGACAGATACGCAGTATTTT.

This chain links TRBV7-2 with TRBJ2-1; tentatively, D is TRBD2 (6 bases). This CDR3 spans 15 amino acids. V was shortened by 5 bases and J by 4 bases, with 15 bases between the two germline ends. CDR1 and CDR2 from the germline V gene are SGHTA and FQGNSA. The CDR3 reads CASSPTASAYNEQFF. The CDR3 region has the DNA TGTGCCAGCAGCCCCACGGCTAGCGCTTACAATGAGCAGTTCTTC.

The rearrangement joins TRBV4-1 to TRBJ1-5; perhaps TRBD1 as D (6 bases). The V gene lost 1 base and the J gene lost 0 bases, with 10 bases spanning the gap. The CDR3 runs to 16 residues. Looked up from germline, CDR1 is MGHRA and CDR2 is YSYEKL. CDR3 nucleotides: TGCGCCAGCAGCCAAGGGGACACTTATAGCAATCAGCCCCAGCATTTT. It yields the protein CASSQGDTYSNQPQHF.

The V call is TRBV7-2, the J call TRBJ2-5; 14 bases fit TRBD2. Germline trimming cut 4 bases from V and 4 bases from J; bases unmatched to any gene: 11. This CDR3 has 18 residues. The germline V gene encodes CDR1 SGHTA and CDR2 FQGNSA. The CDR3 loop is CASSSISWGTSGRETQYF. DNA for the CDR3: TGTGCCAGCAGCTCCATTTCGTGGGGGACTAGCGGGAGAGAGACCCAGTACTTC.

J is TRBJ2-3 and V is TRBV11-2; a possible D gene is TRBD2 (6 bases). The germline gives CDR1 SGHAT, CDR2 FQNNGV. Trimming left V 5 bases short and J 5 bases short, with 14 bases between. The CDR3 contains 14 residues. CDR3 loop: CASSRTIQEDTQYF. The CDR3 region has the DNA TGTGCCAGCAGCCGGACTATTCAAGAAGATACGCAGTATTTT. The full variable domain, its missing parts supplied by reference TRBV11-2 and TRBJ2-3, is EAGVAQSPRYKIIEKRQSVAFWCNPISGHATLYWYQQILGQGPKLLIQFQNNGVVDDSQLPKDRFSAERLKGVDSTLKIQPAKLEDSAVYLCASSRTIQEDTQYFGPGTRLTVL.